This T cell receptor beta chain emerged from a study of shared clonotypes between healthy human individuals (dated by TCRdb to about 2020). About the investigation overall: The cohort comprised two women and a few men aged 18 to 49 years. For each donor, CD4 naive and CD4 memory were each given three plates, CD8 naive was given two plates, and CD8 memory was given one plate. The study deeply sequenced blood TCR repertoires of five healthy adults to estimate repertoire size and the extent of clonotype sharing between individuals. Libraries were prepared and TCR repertoires were sequenced by different laboratories using diverse techniques, in order to increase sequencing depth and limit assay-specific biases. Leukapheresis yielded between about 0.9 and 9.5 billion PBMCs per donor. The full study reports these points: Based on pairwise subsampling, the degree of clonotype sharing among donors was expected to be affected by sequencing depth. Sharing across a handful of donors was observed for approximately 5% of naive CD4, 3% to 4% of naive CD8, 2.3% of memory CD4, and around 0.4% of memory CD8 clonotypes. The genetic and exposure-history diversity represented was limited by the small number of donors. Even with the large sequencing depth, rarefaction of the sorted-subset datasets indicated that sequencing was incomplete. Only blood was sampled, and tissue TCR repertoires likely differ from those in blood. Estimated clonotype richness was generally larger for naive than for memory subsets. Clonotypes shared by all four sorted-subset donors showed higher generation probabilities than non-shared clonotypes.

The cysteine opens and the phenylalanine closes a CDR3 of 15 amino acids. Kept here is only the CDR3 DNA, which spans 45 bases and is read in frame from base 1. V ends up 5 bases short and J 7 bases short, with an unmatched junction base count of 10. According to the germline V gene, CDR1 reads SGHVS and CDR2 reads FQNEAQ. Donors were healthy HIV-negative adults with no recently reported acute infections or vaccinations. Every donor was a Caucasian adult living in Nashville, Tennessee, USA. CD4+ T cells were enriched by magnetic negative selection; naive cells were then positively selected on CD45RA, and the negative fraction formed the memory subset. Blood was collected by leukapheresis, and PBMCs were isolated by Ficoll-Histopaque density gradient centrifugation and then cryopreserved in liquid nitrogen vapor phase. Analytical flow cytometry was used to check the purity and quantity of each magnetically sorted T cell population. Each sorted fraction had its genomic DNA isolated and then quantified by UV absorbance on a Nanodrop 2000c.

With respect to this clone: What antigen it recognizes has not been identified. No qualities accompany the bases; no much larger clone lies one base away.

TCR CDR3 regions were amplified from genomic DNA by multiplex PCR using the deep immunoSEQ assay. Extracted genomic DNA from each cell subset was distributed evenly across all wells of several immunoSEQ 96-well plates, and each plate was treated as a replicate. For sorted subsets, each replicate PCR was loaded with around 200 ng genomic DNA, equivalent to about 30,000 T cell genomes. Purified libraries were quantified with a Qubit 3.0 fluorometer, sized on a Bioanalyzer 2100, and re-quantified with the KAPA Library Quantification kit. Every immunoSEQ 96-well plate was sequenced on a separate single-read 150-cycle Illumina NextSeq 550 flow cell. The paper's data handling went like this. Because the immunoSEQ output held only junctional sequences and lacked quality scores, the filtering could not match the filtering applied to full-length reads. To assign V/J genes and CDR3, sequences were annotated against IMGT germline references using PyIR, a Python wrapper for IgBLAST v1.9. Reads were filtered out if the reads had weak V/J assignments (E-value above 1e-6), no CDR3, stop codons, out-of-frame junctions, or ambiguous translated residues. A V3J clonotype was defined by an identical inferred V gene, J gene, and CDR3 amino acid sequence. Percentage overlap between repertoires was computed as shared unique clonotypes divided by the size of the smaller repertoire. Three approaches were used to assess repertoire richness: RTK rarefaction, the Chao1 estimator, and Recon v2.1 estimates of unobserved clonotypes. For all TCRbeta clonotypes obtained by the gDNA method from a few donors, generation probabilities were computed with OLGA. TCRdb stores this immuneACCESS table with in-frame sequences only. Part of the clones is absent; in the studies checked, under half of the shortfall reflects unresolved V genes, and no reason is known for the rest. The V and J calls and the clone size are those of that table, but D and trimming were determined from the DNA. For this sample the table gives 2 million to 3 million clones, of which over 85% were detected only once. The top ten hold about 0.39% of the sample.

Sequencing was done on a sample of naive CD4+ T cells from PBMCs. In light of the paper, this sample's cell subset or site label describes: CD45RA+ positively selected. The sequence derives from a man between 18 and 35 years old in good health. Some clones in this sample may be carry-over from other donors' samples. The chain was built from TRBV7-8 and TRBJ2-5; TRBD2 agrees with 10 junctional bases. The CDR3 here reads CASSVAGTSVGTQYF. The sequence in DNA is TGTGCCAGCAGCGTTGCCGGGACTAGCGTCGGGACCCAGTACTTC.